The 27 T cell receptor beta chains below come from one sample, sequenced in a study of blood T cells in healthy people across ages. With a J-beta primer mix and a sample-barcoded 5' primer, a second PCR ran about 7 to 12 cycles. TCRdb ran MiXCR on the 5' RACE reads and lists one entry per CDR3 protein. The sample gives 550,000 to 800,000 distinct CDR3 sequences, approximately 21% of which show up once; more than 3% is in the top ten. The sequencing sample was made of blood. The receptors were sampled from a man in his 70s in good health.

CDR3 residues: CASTPPGGATEAFF. The CDR3 DNA follows: TGTGCCAGCACTCCACCGGGGGGGGCCACTGAAGCTTTCTTT. V usage is TRBV6-6 and J usage is TRBJ1-1; possible D gene TRBD1, 6 bases. Germline V lookup: CDR1 MNHNY, CDR2 SVGAGI (reference sequence). V dropped 7 bases and J dropped 4 bases, with 16 bases sitting between them. The CDR3 is 14 residues long.

The table lists this clonotype with a few counts. The chain recombines TRBV6-5 with TRBJ2-3; 10 bases are a match to TRBD2. Unmatched junction bases numbered 10, after V lost 0 bases and J lost 4 bases. CDR1 and CDR2 (germline): MNHEY, SVGAGI. This CDR3 has 18 residues. The CDR3 region has the DNA TGTGCCAGCAGTTACTCGACCCGTACTAGCGGGGCCCCAGATACGCAGTATTTT. Amino acid sequence: CASSYSTRTSGAPDTQYF.

This clonotype was detected ten times or more. CDR3 DNA: TGCAGTGCTAGAGGCCCCGGACAGGGTGTTTACGAGCAGTACTTC. Protein product: CSARGPGQGVYEQYF. The rearrangement links TRBV20-1 to TRBJ2-7; 8 bases agree with TRBD1. The V gene's germline CDR1 is DFQATT and CDR2 SNEGSKA (reference sequence). There are 15 residues in the CDR3. The junction had 9 bases not matched to a gene; V was cut back by 1 base and J by 4 bases.

As for this clonotype: One junction end disagrees with the germline gene, perhaps due to a read error. V usage is TRBV20-1 and J usage is TRBJ1-1, with 7 nucleotides matching TRBD1. The CDR3 is made up of 15 amino acids. CDR1 DFQATT and CDR2 SNEGSKA come from the germline V gene (reference sequence). The chain's CDR3 is CSADGTARMNTEVFF. The CDR3 DNA sequence: TGCAGTGCTGACGGGACAGCGAGAATGAACACTGAAGTTTTCTTT.

The chain links TRBV5-1 to TRBJ2-5, with TRBD2 matching 9 bases. Germline CDR1 and CDR2: SGHRS and YFSETQ. V shed 4 bases and J 4 bases; nucleotides not matched to a gene: 11. The CDR3 has 16 residues. CDR3 amino acids: CASSGTDSGSGETQYF. CDR3 nucleotide sequence: TGCGCCAGCAGCGGGACCGATAGCGGGAGTGGAGAGACCCAGTACTTC.

The rearrangement uses TRBV28 and TRBJ2-7; no clear D gene. The CDR3 length is 12 residues. CDR1 is MDHEN, CDR2 SYDVKM, per germline. The V end was cut by 6 bases, the J end by 0 bases, with 6 bases between. This CDR3 is CASRPDSYEQYF. DNA for the CDR3: TGTGCCAGCAGGCCTGACTCCTACGAGCAGTACTTC.

There are many counts of this clonotype. The CDR3 nucleotides are TGTGCCAGCAGCTTCGGGGAGGGGTTCGGTGAGCAGTTCTTC. Its translation: CASSFGEGFGEQFF. The V call is TRBV2, the J call TRBJ2-5, with 7 bases identical to TRBD2. The J call is doubtful: the DNA matches TRBJ2-1 better. Germline V gene data show CDR1 as SNHLY and CDR2 as FYNNEI. The CDR3 covers 14 residues.

This chain joins TRBV18 and TRBJ1-4; D uncertain. This CDR3 has 17 amino acids. Trimming removed 4 bases at V and 0 bases at J, with 15 bases between. Germline CDR1 is KGHSH and CDR2 is LQKENI. The CDR3 bases are TGTGCCAGCTCACTTCTTACAGATCCCACAACTAATGAAAAACTGTTTTTT. Translation: CASSLLTDPTTNEKLFF.

This clonotype has just a few counts. Possible read error: a much larger clone is one base away. This chain joins TRBV5-1 and TRBJ2-2; D is perhaps TRBD2 (5 bases). The CDR3 is made up of 14 amino acids. Germline loops: CDR1 SGHRS, CDR2 YFSETQ. Trimming took 6 bases from V and 8 from J, leaving 17 bases between them. The CDR3 nucleotides read TGCGCCAGCACCGGGCCAGTCACGGGAGGGGAGCTGTTTTTT. Its protein is CASTGPVTGGELFF.

The chain combines TRBV12-3 or TRBV12-4 with TRBJ1-2; 9 positions match TRBD1. The CDR3 sequence is 15 residues long. V lost 4 bases, J lost 3 bases, and 6 bases stayed unmatched. CDR3 nucleotide sequence: TGTGCCAGCAGTTCCCCGGGACAGGGCTACTATGGCTACACCTTC. It yields the protein CASSSPGQGYYGYTF.

This clonotype was counted a single time. CDR3 in amino acids: CASRSTGAGQPQHF. In DNA, the CDR3 is TGTGCCAGCAGATCTACAGGGGCAGGTCAGCCCCAGCATTTT. The chain recombines TRBV5-8 with TRBJ1-5; TRBD1 matches at 7 bases. CDR1 is SGHTS and CDR2 is YDEGEE in the germline V gene. This CDR3 is 14 amino acids long. V gave up 5 bases and J gave up 6 bases; unmatched junction bases: 8.

The sample holds a few counts of this clonotype. The chain uses TRBV7-3 and TRBJ2-2, with D possibly being TRBD2 (6 bases). The CDR3 is 16 residues long. Germline lookup yields CDR1 SGHTA and CDR2 FQGTGA. The V and J ends lost 5 bases and 5 bases respectively, with 18 bases between them. Here the CDR3 DNA reads TGTGCCAGCAGCCCCTCGATTGGGGCGGGAACCGGGGAGCTGTTTTTT. It yields the protein CASSPSIGAGTGELFF.

This clonotype occurred many times. The chain couples TRBV5-1 to TRBJ1-1, with 7 positions matching TRBD1. Germline lookup yields CDR1 SGHRS and CDR2 YFSETQ. The J segment lost 1 base and the V segment lost 2 bases, leaving 2 bases of the junction unmatched. The CDR3 has 14 amino acids. DNA for the CDR3: TGCGCCAGCAGCTTCCAGGGGGAGAACACTGAAGCTTTCTTT. Its translation is CASSFQGENTEAFF.

CDR3 sequence: CAWSVIAGETQYF. The CDR3 DNA reads TGTGCCTGGAGTGTAATAGCGGGAGAGACCCAGTACTTC. The chain joins TRBV30 to TRBJ2-5, with TRBD2 matching 7 bases. CDR3 length: 13 amino acids. Germline CDR1 reads GTSNPN; CDR2 reads SVGIG (reference sequence). The J segment lost 4 bases and the V segment lost 0 bases, leaving 2 bases of the junction unmatched.

This clonotype was counted many times. This chain uses TRBV20-1 with TRBJ2-5; D unresolved. The CDR3 covers 13 residues. The germline V and J ends were trimmed by 2 bases and 4 bases, with 11 bases remaining between them. The germline CDR1 and CDR2 sequences are DFQATT and SNEGSKA (reference sequence). The CDR3 region has the DNA TGCAGTGCTAGAACGGCAGGAGTAGAGACCCAGTACTTC. This codes for CSARTAGVETQYF.

This clonotype was observed a few times. The chain is built from TRBV15 and TRBJ1-4, with no clear D. The V and J ends lost 1 base and 3 bases respectively, with 9 bases between them. The CDR3 is made up of 15 amino acids. Per the germline V gene, CDR1 is LNHNV and CDR2 is YYDKDF (reference sequence). The CDR3 DNA reads TGTGCCACCAGCAGAGCGAACAGTGCTAATGAAAAACTGTTTTTT. It translates to CATSRANSANEKLFF.

The chain recombines TRBV6-1 with TRBJ2-1; tentative D call: TRBD1 (5 bases). The CDR3 covers 13 residues. V was pared by 1 base and J by 8 bases, with 9 bases between. Germline V gene sequence: CDR1 MNHNS, CDR2 SASEGT. CDR3 region: CASSEGGIDEQFF. The DNA of the CDR3 is TGTGCCAGCAGTGAAGGGGGCATAGATGAGCAGTTCTTC.

This chain uses TRBV7-8 with TRBJ2-1; perhaps TRBD1 as D (6 bases). The J call may not be correct, given that the DNA end is closer to TRBJ2-7. Per the germline V gene, CDR1 is SGHVS and CDR2 is FQNEAQ. The CDR3 is made up of 16 amino acids. The CDR3 sequence: CASSLVGGAGPYEQYF. In DNA form, the CDR3 reads TGTGCCAGCAGCTTAGTAGGGGGAGCAGGGCCCTACGAGCAGTACTTC.

The chain uses TRBV7-3 and TRBJ2-6, with unresolved D. From germline, CDR1 is SGHTA and CDR2 FQGTGA. V lost 5 bases and J 3 bases, leaving 5 bases between the germline ends. The CDR3 has 13 residues. The CDR3 bases are TGTGCCAGCAGCCCTCATGGGGCCAACGTCCTGACTTTC. Amino acid sequence: CASSPHGANVLTF.

V is TRBV6-6 and J is TRBJ2-2; D gene ambiguous. Trimming left V 5 bases short and J 1 base short, with 8 bases between. The CDR3 consists of 14 residues. Germline V gives CDR1 MNHNY, CDR2 SVGAGI (reference sequence). The chain's CDR3 is CASSTQRNTGELFF. CDR3 nucleotides: TGTGCCAGCAGTACCCAGAGGAACACCGGGGAGCTGTTTTTT.

For this clonotype: An end of the junction differs from the germline gene, which may be a read error. The chain has TRBV12-3 or TRBV12-4 and TRBJ2-6, with 7 bases matching TRBD1. This CDR3 has 17 residues. CDR3 coding DNA: TGTGCCGGCAGTCCCGGACAGGACCCTTCTGGGGCCAACGTCCTGACTTTC. It is translated as CAGSPGQDPSGANVLTF.

J is TRBJ2-3 and V is TRBV20-1, with unresolved D. The V and J ends lost 4 bases and 3 bases respectively, with 8 bases between them. The germline V gene encodes CDR1 DFQATT and CDR2 SNEGSKA (reference sequence). This CDR3 contains 12 residues. CDR3 amino acids: CSATDATDTQYF. In DNA, the CDR3 is TGCAGTGCTACAGACGCGACAGATACGCAGTATTTT.

This clonotype was found a few times. The J gene is TRBJ2-7, the V gene TRBV7-9; D ambiguous. CDR3 size: 11 residues. The germline V and J ends were trimmed by 4 bases and 7 bases, with 8 bases remaining between them. CDR1 SEHNR and CDR2 FQNEAQ come from the germline V gene (reference sequence). In DNA, the CDR3 is TGTGCCAGCAGCTCACAGAGGGAGCAGTACTTC. It specifies CASSSQREQYF.

The V and J genes are TRBV3-1 and TRBJ2-3, with D perhaps matching TRBD1 (6 bases). The CDR3 is made up of 16 amino acids. Germline V gene lookup returns CDR1 LGHDT and CDR2 YNNKEL (reference sequence). V lost 2 bases to trimming and J lost 5 bases, with 17 bases between them. The CDR3 sequence is CASSQPLAGVGDTQYF. The CDR3 DNA is TGTGCCAGCAGCCAACCGCTAGCAGGGGTAGGAGATACGCAGTATTTT.

V usage is TRBV7-2 and J usage is TRBJ2-1; D is possibly TRBD1 or TRBD2 (5 bases each). Trimming stripped 5 bases from V and 5 bases from J, with 13 bases between. This CDR3 region has 14 residues. Germline V lookup: CDR1 SGHTA, CDR2 FQGNSA. Written as DNA, the CDR3 is TGTGCCAGCAGCCGCCGGGACGTTGACAATGAGCAGTTCTTC. Residues: CASSRRDVDNEQFF.

This clonotype has only a few counts. The chain couples TRBV4-1 to TRBJ2-5, with D perhaps assigned TRBD1 or TRBD2 (5 bases each). Trimming took off 0 bases at V and 0 bases at J, with 8 bases between the two ends. Per the germline V gene, CDR1 is MGHRA and CDR2 is YSYEKL. This CDR3 contains 15 residues. CDR3: CASSQDWGYQETQYF. DNA of the CDR3: TGCGCCAGCAGCCAAGACTGGGGGTACCAAGAGACCCAGTACTTC.

V is TRBV5-1 and J is TRBJ2-2; 9 nucleotides line up with TRBD2. CDR1 is SGHRS, CDR2 YFSETQ, per germline. The CDR3 covers 16 residues. V trimming: 4 bases; J trimming: 0 bases; junction bases outside the gene matches: 4. CDR3 sequence reads: CASSGTSTANTGELFF. CDR3 DNA: TGCGCCAGCAGCGGGACTAGCACCGCGAACACCGGGGAGCTGTTTTTT.